Detailed here is one T cell receptor beta chain. This sample stems from a study of blood T cell repertoires in COVID-19. Repertoires were generated with immunoSEQ multiplex PCR, while TCRdb's copy carries only in-frame clones and drops some. The sample holds some 72,000 clones, 75% to 90% seen once. Sequencing used peripheral blood. This TCR was recovered from a man between 60 and 75 years old with acute or convalescent COVID-19.

The CDR3: CATSDPEGTNYRDTQYF. Written as DNA, the CDR3 is TGTGCCACCAGTGATCCAGAAGGGACAAACTACAGAGATACGCAGTATTTT. The chain recombines TRBV24-1 with TRBJ2-3; TRBD1 might be the D (6 bases). Germline V CDR1 and CDR2: KGHDR, SFDVKD. This CDR3 spans 17 amino acids. V was pared by 3 bases and J by 5 bases, with 20 bases between.